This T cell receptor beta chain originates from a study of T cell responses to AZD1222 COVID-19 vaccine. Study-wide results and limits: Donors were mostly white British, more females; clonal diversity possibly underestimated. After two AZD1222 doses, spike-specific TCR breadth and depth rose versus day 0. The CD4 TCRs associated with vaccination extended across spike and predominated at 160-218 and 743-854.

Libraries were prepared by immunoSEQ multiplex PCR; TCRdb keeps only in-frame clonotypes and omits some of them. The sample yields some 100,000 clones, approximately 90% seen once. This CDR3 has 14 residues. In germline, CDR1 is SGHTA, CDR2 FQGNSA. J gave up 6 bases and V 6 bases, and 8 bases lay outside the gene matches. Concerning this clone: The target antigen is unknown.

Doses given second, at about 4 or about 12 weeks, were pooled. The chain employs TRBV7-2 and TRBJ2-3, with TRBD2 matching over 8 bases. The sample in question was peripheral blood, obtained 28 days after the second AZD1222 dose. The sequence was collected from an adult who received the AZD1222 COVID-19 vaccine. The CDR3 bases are TGTGCCAGCAGAGGCGGGCGGGGGGAGGATACGCAGTATTTT. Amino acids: CASRGGRGEDTQYF.